This T cell receptor (beta chain) was captured by sequencing in a study of control samples from healthy donors and cancer patients. Generated by immunoSEQ multiplex PCR, the TCRdb table keeps only in-frame clones and is missing some. The sample shows fewer than 20,000 clones, approximately 87% of them seen only once. The CDR3 runs to 14 residues. The trim removed 8 bases at V and 2 bases at J, leaving 2 bases unmatched. Germline lookup yields CDR1 MNHEY and CDR2 SMNVEV (reference sequence). J is TRBJ2-1 and V is TRBV27; the match to TRBD2 covers 11 bases. The receptor was isolated from a woman aged 70-85 years with colorectal cancer. Sequencing was carried out using PBMCs. The CDR3: CASALAGAYNEQFF. The CDR3 DNA sequence: TGTGCCAGCGCACTAGCGGGGGCCTACAATGAGCAGTTCTTC.